Below, 15 T cell receptor beta chains from the same sample are listed, as sequenced in a study of T-cell memory formation after mild COVID-19. TCRdb reprocessed the 5' RACE reads with MiXCR, giving one entry per CDR3 protein. The table lists about 45,000 distinct CDR3 sequences, approximately 6.8% of them singletons. Sample: PBMCs or a T cell subset sorted from them (not recorded which). The receptors come from a man aged 18 to 29 who had mild COVID-19 (a few samples of this study predate the infection). Cell type and time point are not known.

This clonotype showed up just a few times. The J gene is TRBJ2-6, the V gene TRBV7-2; a weak D match, TRBD2 (6 bases). Trimming took off 4 bases at V and 5 bases at J, with 15 bases between the two ends. The CDR3 extends over 16 amino acids. Germline lookup yields CDR1 SGHTA and CDR2 FQGNSA. CDR3 DNA sequence: TGTGCCAGCAGCTCGGGACTCCACCTTAGGGCCAACGTCCTGACTTTC. Its protein is CASSSGLHLRANVLTF.

In DNA, the CDR3 is TGCGCCAGCAGCAGGGACAACGCGCTCACTGAAGCTTTCTTT. This codes for CASSRDNALTEAFF. The gene calls are TRBV5-1 and TRBJ1-1, with a weak D call TRBD1 (6 bases). V was shortened by 4 bases and J by 4 bases, with 14 bases between the two germline ends. The CDR3 covers 14 residues. Germline lookup yields CDR1 SGHRS and CDR2 YFSETQ.

There are many counts of this clonotype. This chain uses TRBV7-2 with TRBJ2-5; 14 bases are shared with TRBD2. CDR1 and CDR2 from the germline V gene are SGHTA and FQGNSA. The junction had 9 bases not matched to a gene; V was cut back by 5 bases and J by 4 bases. The CDR3 sequence is 17 residues long. The CDR3 here is CASSRGTSGGGRETQYF. DNA of the CDR3: TGTGCCAGCAGCAGAGGGACTAGCGGGGGAGGTAGAGAGACCCAGTACTTC.

This clonotype was found a few times. J is TRBJ2-3 and V is TRBV27, with 9 bases matching TRBD2. CDR1 and CDR2 (germline): MNHEY, SMNVEV (reference sequence). V shed 8 bases and J 1 base; nucleotides not matched to a gene: 7. The length of the CDR3 is 15 residues. The DNA for the CDR3 is TGTGCCAGCGCCCCCTTAGCGGGGGGCACAGATACGCAGTATTTT. The encoded protein is CASAPLAGGTDTQYF.

This clonotype occurred many times. The chain is built from TRBV7-2 and TRBJ1-1; D remains ambiguous. The germline V gene has CDR1 SGHTA and CDR2 FQGNSA. The CDR3 runs to 14 residues. Trimming pared 1 base from V and 4 bases from J, leaving 10 bases between. The CDR3 here is CASSLGAHGTEAFF. CDR3 nucleotide sequence: TGTGCCAGCAGCTTAGGGGCGCATGGCACTGAAGCTTTCTTT.

This clonotype occurred a few times. The chain carries TRBV5-1 and TRBJ2-7, with 9 bases that match TRBD1. V shed 0 bases and J 5 bases; nucleotides not matched to a gene: 6. Germline CDR1 is SGHRS and CDR2 is YFSETQ. The length of the CDR3 is 15 residues. The CDR3 region is CASSLAGQGMDEQYF. The DNA for the CDR3 is TGCGCCAGCAGCTTGGCGGGACAGGGAATGGACGAGCAGTACTTC.

This clonotype was counted at least ten times. V is TRBV20-1 and J is TRBJ2-1; 9 nucleotides match TRBD2. Per the germline V gene, CDR1 is DFQATT and CDR2 is SNEGSKA (reference sequence). The V segment lost 6 bases and the J segment 0 bases; nucleotides outside the gene matches: 6. The CDR3 sequence is 15 residues long. CDR3 nucleotides: TGCAGTGCCGAGCGGGGGGCCAACTCCTACAATGAGCAGTTCTTC. Amino acids: CSAERGANSYNEQFF.

This clonotype was seen a handful of times. The V call is TRBV10-1, the J call TRBJ2-1; TRBD2 aligns across 8 bases. J was trimmed by 9 bases and V by 0 bases; bases with no gene match: 13. The CDR3 is 17 amino acids. Per the germline V gene, CDR1 is WNHNN and CDR2 is SYGVQD (reference sequence). The CDR3 protein is CASSESGSGALEGEQFF. In nucleotides, the CDR3 is TGCGCCAGCAGTGAGTCGGGTAGCGGGGCACTTGAGGGTGAGCAGTTCTTC.

V usage is TRBV6-5 and J usage is TRBJ2-2; tentative D call: TRBD2 (5 bases). Germline V gene sequence: CDR1 MNHEY, CDR2 SVGAGI. V lost 2 bases and J 7 bases, leaving 14 bases between the germline ends. This CDR3 is 15 amino acids long. CDR3 bases: TGTGCCAGCAGTTACGGGCGAAGCGGAGGCGGGGAGCTGTTTTTT. This translates into CASSYGRSGGGELFF.

The gene calls are TRBV25-1 and TRBJ1-5, with 7 positions matching TRBD1. In germline, CDR1 is MGHDK, CDR2 SYGVNS. V was clipped by 2 bases and J by 6 bases; unmatched bases: 1. This CDR3 is 13 amino acids long. This chain's CDR3 is CASSEQGGQPQHF. CDR3 DNA: TGTGCCAGCAGTGAACAGGGGGGTCAGCCCCAGCATTTT. Combining the CDR3 with reference TRBV25-1 and TRBJ1-5 gives the whole variable domain EADIYQTPRYLVIGTGKKITLECSQTMGHDKMYWYQQDPGMELHLIHYSYGVNSTEKGDLSSESTVSRIRTEHFPLTLESARPSHTSQYLCASSEQGGQPQHFGDGTRLSIL.

This clonotype has only a few counts. The chain combines TRBV27 with TRBJ1-2; 12 bases match TRBD1. Germline V gives CDR1 MNHEY, CDR2 SMNVEV (reference sequence). This CDR3 comprises 19 residues. V lost 6 bases and J lost 5; bases outside the gene matches: 19. CDR3 nucleotides: TGTGCCAGCAGCCCGATAGGTGAGGGACAGGGGGCTCGGAGGTATGGCTACACCTTC. Its protein is CASSPIGEGQGARRYGYTF.

The genes are TRBV27 and TRBJ2-1; D is possibly TRBD2 (6 bases). V lost 3 bases, J lost 7 bases, and 19 bases lay in between. The CDR3 covers 16 residues. The V gene's germline CDR1 is MNHEY and CDR2 SMNVEV (reference sequence). CDR3 nucleotide sequence: TGTGCCAGCAGTTTGAACGTCGGGACGGGAGTAAATGAGCAGTTCTTC. Translating it yields CASSLNVGTGVNEQFF.

This clonotype was seen ten or more times. The V gene is TRBV29-1, the J gene TRBJ2-5; tentative D call: TRBD1 (8 bases). This CDR3 comprises 14 residues. The V end lost 7 bases, the J end lost 5 bases, and 20 bases lay between the germline ends. Germline loops: CDR1 SQVTM, CDR2 ANQGSEA. This CDR3 reads CSATGGQGWETQYF. The CDR3 coding sequence is TGCAGCGCCACGGGAGGACAGGGATGGGAGACCCAGTACTTC.

The genes are TRBV12-3 or TRBV12-4 and TRBJ1-2, with 7 bases matching TRBD1. Trimming removed 5 bases from V and 7 bases from J; junction bases left unmatched: 1. The CDR3 loop spans 11 amino acids. The CDR3 DNA reads TGTGCCAGCAGTACAGGGGCTGGCTACACCTTC. It is translated as CASSTGAGYTF.

A few counts support this clonotype. The chain combines TRBV12-3 or TRBV12-4 with TRBJ2-3; D call uncertain. The germline V and J ends were trimmed by 3 bases and 2 bases, with 6 bases remaining between them. This CDR3 has 13 residues. CDR3 protein: CASSFGFTDTQYF. For the CDR3, the DNA is TGTGCCAGCAGTTTTGGCTTCACAGATACGCAGTATTTT.